The 2 T cell receptor beta chains below were found in one sample sequenced in a study of cytomegalovirus exposure and HLA in healthy donors. Vbeta (60) and Jbeta (13) primers were used in the PCR. Repertoires were generated with immunoSEQ multiplex PCR, while TCRdb's copy carries only in-frame clones and drops some. The repertoire has fewer than 200,000 clones, more than 80% of them found once; the top ten carry under 2%. Specimen: PBMCs. The receptors originated from a woman aged 18-29 years in good health and CMV-seronegative.

The V call is TRBV5-1, the J call TRBJ2-7, with 7 bases that match TRBD1. The germline CDR1 and CDR2 sequences are SGHRS and YFSETQ. J was trimmed by 6 bases and V by 2 bases; bases with no gene match: 5. The CDR3 is 13 amino acids. CDR3 coding DNA: TGCGCCAGCAGCTTAGACAGGGAGTCCGAGCAGTACTTC. As protein: CASSLDRESEQYF.

The V call is TRBV11-2, the J call TRBJ2-6; possible D gene TRBD2, 6 bases. Trimming removed 1 base at V and 1 base at J, with 8 bases between. The CDR3 contains 16 residues. Looked up from germline, CDR1 is SGHAT and CDR2 is FQNNGV. CDR3 loop: CASSLVGGSGANVLTF. DNA of the CDR3: TGTGCCAGCAGCTTAGTGGGGGGATCTGGGGCCAACGTCCTGACTTTC.